The clone carrying this T cell receptor (beta chain) was detected a few times. The source of the sample is a study of cytomegalovirus exposure and HLA in healthy donors. In the PCR, 60 Vbeta and 13 Jbeta primers were used. The table came from immunoSEQ multiplex PCR; TCRdb's copy has only in-frame clones and leaves some out. Of about 280,000 clones listed, 80% to 90% are singletons. The CDR3 has 14 amino acids. Germline CDR1 and CDR2: SGHRS and YFSETQ. V gave up 2 bases and J gave up 10 bases; unmatched junction bases: 8. The specimen was PBMCs. The chain is built from TRBV5-1 and TRBJ2-5; 10 bases agree with TRBD1. This receptor was identified in a woman aged 18-29 years in good health and CMV-seronegative. In DNA form, the CDR3 reads TGCGCCAGCAGCTTCGGGACAGGGGAGGGGGTCCAGTACTTC. This codes for CASSFGTGEGVQYF. Variable domain in full (rest from reference TRBV5-1 and TRBJ2-5): KAGVTQTPRYLIKTRGQQVTLSCSPISGHRSVSWYQQTPGQGLQFLFEYFSETQRNKGNFPGRFSGRQFSNSRSEMNVSTLELGDSALYLCASSFGTGEGVQYFGPGTRLLVL.